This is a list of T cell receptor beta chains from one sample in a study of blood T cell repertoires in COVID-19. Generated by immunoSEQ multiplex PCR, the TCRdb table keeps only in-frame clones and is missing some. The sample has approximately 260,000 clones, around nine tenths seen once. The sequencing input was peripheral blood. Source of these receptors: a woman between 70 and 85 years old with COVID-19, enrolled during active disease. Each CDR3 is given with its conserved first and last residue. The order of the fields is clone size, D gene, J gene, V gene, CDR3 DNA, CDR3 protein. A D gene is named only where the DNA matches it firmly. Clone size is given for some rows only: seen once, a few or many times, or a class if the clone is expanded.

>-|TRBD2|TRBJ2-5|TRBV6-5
TGTGCCAGCAGTCCCGGACTAGCGGGAGTGGAGACCCAGTACTTC
CASSPGLAGVETQYF
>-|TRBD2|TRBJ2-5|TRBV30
TGTGCCTGGAAAAGACTAGCGGGATTGGCCCAGTACTTC
CAWKRLAGLAQYF
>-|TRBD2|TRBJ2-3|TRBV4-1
TGCGCCAGCAGCCAAGAGGCGGGAGGGCCGGGAGATACGCAGTATTTT
CASSQEAGGPGDTQYF
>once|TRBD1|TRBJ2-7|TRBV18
TGTGCCAGCTCACCACGTATCCGGGACAGGGGGCTTTACGAGCAGTACTTC
CASSPRIRDRGLYEQYF
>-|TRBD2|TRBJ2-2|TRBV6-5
TGTGCCAGCAGGCGGGAGCGGGACACCGGGGAGCTGTTTTTT
CASRRERDTGELFF
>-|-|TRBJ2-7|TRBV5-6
TGTGCCAGCAGCTTTGTAGGGGCCCCGGTCGAGCAGTACTTC
CASSFVGAPVEQYF
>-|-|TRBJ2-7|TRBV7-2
TGTGCCAGCAGCTTAGCGAGGGGGATGGTCTCCTACGAGCAGTACTTC
CASSLARGMVSYEQYF
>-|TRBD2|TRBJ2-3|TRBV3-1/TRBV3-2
TGTGCCAGCAGCCATCCCGGGACTAGCGGGGGAGACGTAGATACGCAGTATTTT
CASSHPGTSGGDVDTQYF
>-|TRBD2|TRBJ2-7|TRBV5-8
TGTGCCAGCAGCTATACTAGCGGGGAGTACGAGCAGTACTTC
CASSYTSGEYEQYF
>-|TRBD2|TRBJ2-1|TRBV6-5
TGTGCCAGCAGTTCCCTCGGGGGGGTGGGTAATGAGCAGTTCTTC
CASSSLGGVGNEQFF
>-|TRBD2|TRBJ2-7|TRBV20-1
TGCAGTGCTAGTGGGCTAGCGGAGACAAACTACGAGCAGTACTTC
CSASGLAETNYEQYF
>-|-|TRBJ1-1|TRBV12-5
TGTGCTAGTGGTAGGGACACAGTGGTTACCGCTTTCTTT
CASGRDTVVTAFF
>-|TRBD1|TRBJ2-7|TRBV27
TGTGCCAGCAGTTTACCCCCGGGTCCGGGACAGGGTGCCTACGAGCAGTACTTC
CASSLPPGPGQGAYEQYF
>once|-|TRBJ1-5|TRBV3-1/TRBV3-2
TGTGCCAGCAGCCAAGCGGGTTTAAGTCAGCCCCAGCATTTT
CASSQAGLSQPQHF
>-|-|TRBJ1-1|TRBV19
TGTGCCAGTAGTAACCCGGGGTCGCCGAACACTGAAGCTTTCTTT
CASSNPGSPNTEAFF
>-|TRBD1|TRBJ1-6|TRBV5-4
TGTGCCAGCAGCGCCCGGCAGGGGGGTAATTCACCCCTCCACTTT
CASSARQGGNSPLHF
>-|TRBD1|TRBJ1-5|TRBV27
TGTGCCAGCAGCTCCGGGACAGCTAGCTTTTATAGCAATCAGCCCCAGCATTTT
CASSSGTASFYSNQPQHF
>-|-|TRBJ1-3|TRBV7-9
TGTGCCAGCAGCTTAGAAATAGTGAGCTCTGGAAACACCATATATTTT
CASSLEIVSSGNTIYF
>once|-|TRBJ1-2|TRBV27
TGTGCCAGTAGCCCGGGGGGTTATGGCTACACCTTC
CASSPGGYGYTF
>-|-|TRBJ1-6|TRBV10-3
TGTGCCGCCCGAGGAGCCAGAGACTCACCCCTCCACTTT
CAARGARDSPLHF
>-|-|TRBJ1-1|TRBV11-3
TGTGCCAGCAGTTTGGGCGACAGCATGAACACTGAAGCTTTCTTT
CASSLGDSMNTEAFF
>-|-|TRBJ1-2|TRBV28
TGTGCCAGCAGTTTAAACAGCCACTATGGCTACACCTTC
CASSLNSHYGYTF
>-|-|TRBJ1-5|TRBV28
TGTGCCAGCAGTCCCTATATTCAGCCCCAGCATTTT
CASSPYIQPQHF
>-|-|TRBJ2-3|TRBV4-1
TGCGCCAGCAGCCAAGGCCGCGGCGGCGGGGTTGCTGATACGCAGTATTTT
CASSQGRGGGVADTQYF
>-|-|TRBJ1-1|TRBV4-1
TGCGCCAGCAGCCAAGTGAGTCGCACTGAAGCTTTCTTT
CASSQVSRTEAFF
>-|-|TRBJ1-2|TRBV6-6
TGTGCCAGCAGTTCAGGGTTCTATGGCTACACCTTC
CASSSGFYGYTF
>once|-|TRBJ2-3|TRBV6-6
TGTGCCAGCAGTTCGAACAGGGATACGCAGTATTTT
CASSSNRDTQYF
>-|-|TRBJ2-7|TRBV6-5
TGTGCCAGCACCAGGGGTCAATCCTACGAGCAGTACTTC
CASTRGQSYEQYF
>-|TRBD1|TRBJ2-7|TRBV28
TGTGCCAGCAGTGGACAGGGACTTTACTACGAGCAGTACTTC
CASSGQGLYYEQYF
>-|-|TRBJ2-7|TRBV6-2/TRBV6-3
TGTGCCAGCAGTTACCCTACTAGTACCTACGAGCAGTACTTC
CASSYPTSTYEQYF
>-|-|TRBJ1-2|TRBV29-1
TGCAGCTCGGAGCGAGGAGGCAACTATGGCTACACCTTC
CSSERGGNYGYTF
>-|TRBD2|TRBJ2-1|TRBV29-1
TGCAGCGTGAGGACTAGTTACAATGAGCAGTTCTTC
CSVRTSYNEQFF
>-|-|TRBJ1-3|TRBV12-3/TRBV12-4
TGTGCCAGCAGTTTCGCGGGAAACACCATATATTTT
CASSFAGNTIYF
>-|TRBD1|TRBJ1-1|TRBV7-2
TGTGCCAGCAGCTGGGGGACAGGGGAGTTTGAAGCTTTCTTT
CASSWGTGEFEAFF
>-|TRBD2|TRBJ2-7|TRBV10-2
TGCGCCAGCAGTGATGCGACTAGCGGGAGAGCCCGTTCCTACGAGCAGTACTTC
CASSDATSGRARSYEQYF
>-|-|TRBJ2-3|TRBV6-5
TGTGCCACCGGTCAATCCTCTATCACAGATACGCAGTATTTT
CATGQSSITDTQYF
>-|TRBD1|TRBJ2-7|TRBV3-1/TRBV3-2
TGTGCCAGCAGCAACTGGGACAGACCTTACGAGCAGTACTTC
CASSNWDRPYEQYF
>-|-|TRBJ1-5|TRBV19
TGTGCCAGTAGTATATTTCGTGGCAATCAGCCCCAGCATTTT
CASSIFRGNQPQHF
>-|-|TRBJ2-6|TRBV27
TGTGCCAGCAGTTTATGGGGGGCTGGGGCCAACGTCCTGACTTTC
CASSLWGAGANVLTF
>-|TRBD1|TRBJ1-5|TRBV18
TGTGCCAGCTCGCTGGGACAGGGAACCGATCAGCCCCAGCATTTT
CASSLGQGTDQPQHF
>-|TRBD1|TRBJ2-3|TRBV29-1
TGCAGCGTTGCTGGGACAGGGCCTAGCACAGATACGCAGTATTTT
CSVAGTGPSTDTQYF
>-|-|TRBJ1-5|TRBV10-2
TGCGCCAGCAGTGGAACAGGGCTTAGCAATCAGCCCCAGCATTTT
CASSGTGLSNQPQHF
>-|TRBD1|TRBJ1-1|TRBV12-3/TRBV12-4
TGTGCCAGCAGTTTAGGAGACAGGGACGGAGCTTTCTTT
CASSLGDRDGAFF
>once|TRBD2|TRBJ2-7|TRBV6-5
TGTGCCACTGAACGACTAGCGGGAGGTGTGCAGTACTTC
CATERLAGGVQYF
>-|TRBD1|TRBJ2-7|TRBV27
TGTGCCAGCAGTGGACAGGGGGCTCTCGAGCAGTACTTC
CASSGQGALEQYF
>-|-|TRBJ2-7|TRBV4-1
TGCGCCAGCAGCCATCCCGTGGGGCCCTACGAGCAGTACTTC
CASSHPVGPYEQYF